This T cell receptor beta chain is drawn from a study of beta chain features in type 1 diabetes. Expressed TCRB transcripts were sequenced because the isolated RNA had all been reverse transcribed beforehand. Assay: immunoSEQ multiplex PCR; the TCRdb copy retains only in-frame clones and omits some. The sample holds roughly 610,000 clones, roughly a sixth seen once. Germline lookup yields CDR1 SQVTM and CDR2 ANQGSEA. There are 13 residues in the CDR3. V was clipped by 4 bases and J by 2 bases; unmatched bases: 2. Cells sorted by CD45RO/CCR7/CD25/CD127/CD95/CD27 comprised CD4+ naive, central memory, regulatory and stem cell-like memory cells. In this sample, this clone turned up once.

The rearrangement joins TRBV29-1 to TRBJ1-3, with 7 bases matching TRBD1. This TCR was sampled from a man in his late teens or twenties in good health. The specimen sequenced was naive CD4+ T cells from blood. The CDR3 reads CSVAGGAGNTIYF. The CDR3, as DNA: TGCAGCGTTGCAGGGGGAGCTGGAAACACCATATATTTT. Based on the CDR3 plus reference TRBV29-1 and TRBJ1-3, the full variable domain is SAVISQKPSRDICQRGTSLTIQCQVDSQVTMMFWYRQQPGQSLTLIATANQGSEATYESGFVIDKFPISRPNLTFSTLTVSNMSPEDSSIYLCSVAGGAGNTIYFGEGSWLTVV.